The entry below describes one T cell receptor (beta chain). The antigen is unknown. Sequencing was performed with immunoSEQ multiplex PCR; in TCRdb, only in-frame clones are kept and a portion is missing. The sample yields some 2 million clones, 85% to 95% seen once. This sample is part of a study of shared clonotypes between healthy human individuals. Study results and caveats: What naive subsets generally showed was a larger estimated richness than memory subsets showed. Incomplete sequencing of sorted subsets was indicated by rarefaction despite large depth. How much donors shared clonotypes was expected to be affected by sequencing depth.

V was clipped by 0 bases and J by 4 bases, with 12 bases between them. CDR1 is LNHNV and CDR2 is YYDKDF in the germline V gene (reference sequence). The CDR3 has 15 residues. The gene calls are TRBV15 and TRBJ1-2, with unresolved D. The receptor comes from a man aged 18-30 years in good health. Sequenced: naive CD4+ T cells sorted from blood. Subset in this sample: CD45RA+ positively selected. CDR3 in amino acids: CATSRDAAAFYGYTF. CDR3 nucleotides: TGTGCCACCAGCAGAGATGCGGCAGCCTTCTATGGCTACACCTTC.